Listed below are T cell receptor beta chains from one sample, sequenced in a study of blood T cell repertoires in COVID-19. Method: immunoSEQ multiplex PCR; TCRdb's copy keeps in-frame clones and lacks some. The sample has about 200,000 clones, roughly 85% seen once. The sequenced sample consisted of peripheral blood. Receptor source: a woman between 65 and 79 years old with COVID-19, enrolled during active disease. The conserved cysteine and the conserved F or W are not part of the CDR3 here. The D gene is left open where the match is weak.

V	D	J	CDR3
TRBV28	TRBD1	TRBJ1-5	ASSFILAGGDLNQPQH
TRBV2	NA	TRBJ1-5	ASSDRNNQPQH
TRBV23-1	TRBD1	TRBJ2-5	ASSQSGRGRETQY
TRBV6-2/TRBV6-3	TRBD1	TRBJ1-2	ASGRVDRGYNYGYT
TRBV10-3	NA	TRBJ1-6	AIDDQGVGVSKNSPLH
TRBV6-2/TRBV6-3	NA	TRBJ2-6	ASSYGSKRANVLT
TRBV12-3/TRBV12-4	NA	TRBJ1-1	ASSFGTNTEAF
TRBV4-1	TRBD1	TRBJ1-2	ASSQEPSRTGNYGYT
TRBV6-1	TRBD2	TRBJ2-3	ASSGTSGSRGSTDTQY
TRBV6-1	NA	TRBJ1-4	ASSEERNEKLF
TRBV6-5	TRBD1	TRBJ2-3	ASSVDRVSTDTQY
TRBV6-2/TRBV6-3	NA	TRBJ1-5	ASSPDRDTGSAQH
TRBV19	TRBD1	TRBJ2-6	ASSHGAGTGPSGANVLT
TRBV5-1	TRBD1	TRBJ1-2	ASSQGQGSGYT
TRBV29-1	TRBD1	TRBJ1-1	SVGDRGTEAF
TRBV7-9	TRBD1	TRBJ1-4	ASSYGQGVSEKLF
TRBV4-3	NA	TRBJ1-4	ASSQGGSGNEKLF
TRBV6-2/TRBV6-3	TRBD1	TRBJ1-5	ASSFWDRGNQPQH
TRBV4-2	NA	TRBJ2-2	ASSQGGDLSGELF
TRBV5-1	TRBD1	TRBJ1-2	ASSLAGTGTPNYT
TRBV6-5	NA	TRBJ1-5	ASRPQGISQPQH
TRBV5-6	NA	TRBJ1-4	ASSLAGGEKLF
TRBV5-1	TRBD1	TRBJ1-2	ASARDSFNYGYT
TRBV4-1	NA	TRBJ1-5	ASSQDSRSNQPQH
TRBV11-3	NA	TRBJ1-1	ASSVGGEAF
TRBV7-9	TRBD2	TRBJ2-1	ASSLDLVGGPTDEQF
TRBV6-6	TRBD1	TRBJ1-1	ASSPGQGGWGNTEAF
TRBV19	TRBD1	TRBJ1-3	ASSLQPGQGRNTIY
TRBV24-1	TRBD2	TRBJ2-1	ATSDRTSGGLSYNEQF
TRBV7-6	NA	TRBJ2-1	ASSFRGWDNEQF
TRBV27	TRBD1	TRBJ1-2	ASTPQTGAKGYT
TRBV9	NA	TRBJ1-4	ASSGGGARNEKLF
TRBV27	TRBD2	TRBJ2-3	ASSLGGGGGDTQY
TRBV4-3	TRBD2	TRBJ2-5	ASSQGTSGQETQY
TRBV7-9	TRBD2	TRBJ2-1	ASSQRRGSYNEQF
TRBV20-1	NA	TRBJ2-1	SASDPLAPDYNEQF
TRBV5-4	TRBD1	TRBJ2-7	ASSLATGVYEQY
TRBV14	NA	TRBJ1-4	ASSQGWDFNREKLF
TRBV28	TRBD1	TRBJ1-1	ASSFPRGFGTEAF
TRBV2	NA	TRBJ1-3	ASTKARGNTIY
TRBV19	TRBD1	TRBJ1-2	ASSIAPTGGAYGYT
TRBV7-3	NA	TRBJ2-3	ASSFDRSTDTQY
TRBV19	TRBD2	TRBJ2-1	ASSIGTGLAGGGNEQF
TRBV7-8	NA	TRBJ1-2	ASSFWTDSYGYT
TRBV29-1	NA	TRBJ2-1	SVADAYNEQF
TRBV9	TRBD2	TRBJ2-2	ASSPRSGTGTGELF
TRBV3-1/TRBV3-2	TRBD1	TRBJ2-5	ASSQRDRGNQETQY
TRBV12-3/TRBV12-4	NA	TRBJ1-2	ASSYLGAGGYT
TRBV3-1/TRBV3-2	NA	TRBJ1-2	ASSQSGTPNYGYT
TRBV5-1	NA	TRBJ1-2	ASSLEIGAMEYGYT
TRBV10-3	TRBD2	TRBJ2-3	AISETHTGLALTDTQY
TRBV4-3	TRBD1	TRBJ2-7	ASSQDRDRTYEQY
TRBV27	TRBD1	TRBJ1-2	ASSRDSRYGYT
TRBV27	TRBD2	TRBJ2-7	ASTIRGEAYEQY